This TCR beta chain stems from a study of shared clonotypes between healthy human individuals. Points from the study as a whole: Relative to clonotypes present in all four donors, those not shared had lower generation probabilities.

On this clone itself: Its cognate antigen is unknown.

J was trimmed by 3 bases and V by 3 bases; bases with no gene match: 4. CDR3 length: 15 residues. From germline, CDR1 is SGDLS and CDR2 YYNGEE. Sorted subsets were amplified in replicate PCRs using 200 to 250 ng DNA, tens of thousands of T cell genomes. Some clones are missing from TCRdb's copy, which holds only in-frame ones; the method was immunoSEQ multiplex PCR. The table includes millions of clones, around 96% detected once. The naive CD8 subset, CD45RO-negative cells positively selected for CCR7, excluded terminally differentiated effector memory CD45RA+ cells. The donors, healthy adults who were HIV-negative, had experienced no recent acute infections or vaccinations. The donor cohort consisted entirely of Caucasian adults residing in Nashville, Tennessee.

This chain uses TRBV9 with TRBJ2-7; 12 nucleotides line up with TRBD1. The material sequenced was naive CD8+ T cells sorted from blood. The source is a man aged 18 to 29 in good health. CDR3: CASSEGQGAIYEQYF. The CDR3 nucleotides read TGTGCCAGCAGCGAGGGACAGGGGGCGATCTACGAGCAGTACTTC.